This TCR beta chain is drawn from a study of Ad26.COV2.S vaccination and SARS-CoV-2 variants. Study-level background: Intramuscular Ad26.COV2.S at 5x10^10 or 1x10^11 viral particles.

Only in-frame clones appear in the TCRdb table, and some are missing; sequencing was by immunoSEQ multiplex PCR. The sample yields roughly 270,000 clones, roughly 86% seen once. The treatment was: 15 to 20 received Ad26.COV2.S at low or high dose, single or two shots; about five received placebo; per-sample allocation not given. After the first vaccine or placebo injection, samples were drawn on day 63. Donation came from an adult in Boston who was aged 18-55 years. Regarding this clone: The antigen remains undetermined.

V gave up 2 bases and J gave up 0 bases, with 13 bases separating them. The length of the CDR3 is 16 residues. Germline-derived CDR1 and CDR2 are SGHTA and FQGNSA. The study's findings and limits: Spike-specific TCR breadth was greater after Ad26.COV2.S than placebo.

The sequencing here drew on peripheral blood, taken in a trial of Ad26.COV2.S vaccine versus placebo. The TCR was taken from a person aged 18-60 years who received the Ad26.COV2.S COVID-19 vaccine or a placebo. The gene calls are TRBV7-2 and TRBJ1-2; D not resolved. CDR3: CASSLIRQTSNYGYTF. CDR3 DNA sequence: TGTGCCAGCAGCTTAATTCGGCAGACGTCTAACTATGGCTACACCTTC.